The 25 T cell receptor beta chains below come from one sample, sequenced in a study of control samples from healthy donors and cancer patients. Some clones are missing from TCRdb's copy, which holds only in-frame ones; the method was immunoSEQ multiplex PCR. The sample consists of 160,000 or so clones, more than 85% of them appearing once. The sequenced material came from blood. These receptor sequences come from a man aged 45-60 years in good health.

V usage is TRBV27 and J usage is TRBJ2-7, with TRBD2 identical over 7 bases. The CDR3 spans 15 residues. The germline CDR1 and CDR2 sequences are MNHEY and SMNVEV (reference sequence). After removal of 2 bases from V and 0 bases from J, the junction contained 4 bases not matched to a gene. The CDR3 reads CASSLLGLDSYEQYF. The CDR3 coding sequence is TGTGCCAGCAGTTTACTTGGACTAGACTCCTACGAGCAGTACTTC.

The chain couples TRBV6-2 or TRBV6-3 to TRBJ1-2; no firm D call. This CDR3 has 14 amino acids. The germline gives CDR1 MNHEY, CDR2 SVGEGT. Trimming removed 2 bases at V and 8 bases at J, with 15 bases between. The CDR3 nucleotides read TGTGCCAGCAGTTACCGGGCCCCTAACGGCGGCTACACCTTC. This sequence encodes CASSYRAPNGGYTF.

The gene calls are TRBV5-5 and TRBJ2-1, with 9 bases lining up with TRBD2. Germline V gives CDR1 SGHKS, CDR2 YYEKEE (reference sequence). CDR3 length: 16 residues. V dropped 3 bases and J dropped 5; count of bases not matched to a gene: 9. CDR3 in DNA: TGTGCCAGCAGCTGGCAGGGGCTAGCGGGGAACAATGAGCAGTTCTTC. Protein sequence: CASSWQGLAGNNEQFF.

The V gene is TRBV28, the J gene TRBJ2-7; 9 nucleotides match TRBD1. The trim removed 4 bases at V and 5 bases at J, leaving 9 bases unmatched. Germline V gene lookup returns CDR1 MDHEN and CDR2 SYDVKM. CDR3 length: 15 amino acids. CDR3 nucleotides: TGTGCCAGCAGTTCCGACAAGGACAGGGGTGACGAGCAGTACTTC. It is translated as CASSSDKDRGDEQYF.

The chain couples TRBV6-6 to TRBJ2-7, with D possibly being TRBD1 (6 bases). The CDR3 runs 13 residues. The germline gives CDR1 MNHNY, CDR2 SVGAGI (reference sequence). Trimming cost V 6 bases and J 1 base, with 10 bases left between them. Here the CDR3 reads CASSTDSSYEQYF. The CDR3 coding sequence is TGTGCCAGCAGCACGGACAGTTCCTACGAGCAGTACTTC.

CDR3 in DNA: TGTGCCAGCAGCGTCCGACTAGCGGGATCCTACAATGAGCAGTTCTTC. Protein: CASSVRLAGSYNEQFF. This chain connects TRBV9 to TRBJ2-1, with 11 nucleotides matching TRBD2. Trimming took 2 bases from V and 1 from J; bases not matched to a gene: 2. CDR1 and CDR2 from the germline V gene are SGDLS and YYNGEE. This CDR3 has 16 residues.

The chain recombines TRBV10-3 with TRBJ2-1, with D perhaps matching TRBD2 (5 bases). Germline lookup yields CDR1 ENHRY and CDR2 SYGVKD. With 4 bases removed from V and 14 bases from J, the gap between germline ends came to 21 bases. The length of the CDR3 is 14 residues. CDR3 in amino acids: CAISGSTDSVPEFF. CDR3 bases: TGTGCCATCAGTGGTAGTACGGATAGCGTCCCGGAGTTCTTC.

The chain recombines TRBV11-1 with TRBJ2-7; 10 nucleotides agree with TRBD1. The V gene's germline CDR1 is SGHAT and CDR2 FQDESV (reference sequence). The J segment lost 5 bases and the V segment lost 11 bases, leaving 9 bases of the junction unmatched. The CDR3 extends over 13 amino acids. This CDR3 is CAFRDRGINEQYF. For the CDR3, the DNA is TGTGCCTTCCGGGACAGGGGAATTAACGAGCAGTACTTC. The full variable domain, completed using reference TRBV11-1 and TRBJ2-7, is EAEVAQSPRYKITEKSQAVAFWCDPISGHATLYWYRQILGQGPELLVQFQDESVVDDSQLPKDRFSAERLKGVDSTLKIQPAELGDSAMYLCAFRDRGINEQYFGPGTRLTVT.

The chain is built from TRBV4-1 and TRBJ2-3, with TRBD2 matching 10 bases. Looked up from germline, CDR1 is MGHRA and CDR2 is YSYEKL. This CDR3 is 16 amino acids long. V lost 1 base and J lost 2; bases outside the gene matches: 3. The DNA for the CDR3 is TGCGCCAGCAGCCAAGCTAGCGGGGGTTACACAGATACGCAGTATTTT. Translated, it gives CASSQASGGYTDTQYF.

The chain links TRBV19 to TRBJ2-5, with D perhaps matching TRBD1 (6 bases). This CDR3 is 15 amino acids long. Trimming took off 5 bases at V and 0 bases at J, with 13 bases between the two ends. Germline CDR1 LNHDA, CDR2 SQIVND (reference sequence). The chain's CDR3 is CASSYSGTNQETQYF. CDR3 nucleotides: TGTGCCAGTAGTTACTCCGGGACAAACCAAGAGACCCAGTACTTC.

The chain combines TRBV15 with TRBJ2-1; D is uncertain. The germline gives CDR1 LNHNV, CDR2 YYDKDF (reference sequence). Trimming stripped 5 bases from V and 3 bases from J, with 17 bases between. The CDR3 covers 16 residues. The CDR3: CATSQSGRGVYNEQFF. As DNA, the CDR3 is TGTGCCACCAGCCAATCTGGTCGTGGTGTCTACAATGAGCAGTTCTTC.

The chain combines TRBV6-1 with TRBJ2-5; 7 nucleotides agree with TRBD1. V trimming: 4 bases; J trimming: 3 bases; junction bases outside the gene matches: 14. CDR1 and CDR2 from the germline V gene are MNHNS and SASEGT. The CDR3 spans 17 residues. The CDR3 reads CASSGVGDRVVKETQYF. CDR3 DNA: TGTGCCAGCAGTGGGGTCGGGGACAGAGTTGTAAAAGAGACCCAGTACTTC.

The CDR3 bases are TGTGCCAGCAGCCGGACTAGCGGGGTCAAAAACATTCAGTACTTC. Translating it yields CASSRTSGVKNIQYF. V gene TRBV21-1 combines with J gene TRBJ2-4; no check of the table's D call, TRBD2, against the DNA was made. TRBV21-1 corresponds to a pseudogene. The CDR3 has 15 amino acids.

This clone was detected a few times. The rearrangement joins TRBV2 to TRBJ1-5; the match to TRBD1 covers 8 bases. The CDR3 totals 13 residues. V lost 8 bases to trimming and J lost 11 bases; unmatched junction nucleotides: 11. Germline V gene data show CDR1 as SNHLY and CDR2 as FYNNEI. As DNA, the CDR3 is TGTGCCAGCGTAGCGGACAGGGAGGAAGCCCAGCATTTT. This sequence encodes CASVADREEAQHF.

V gene TRBV11-2 combines with J gene TRBJ2-7, with 10 bases identical to TRBD1. Germline values: CDR1 SGHAT, CDR2 FQNNGV. The CDR3 extends over 14 amino acids. J lost 7 bases, V lost 4 bases, and 7 bases had no gene match. CDR3 DNA: TGTGCCAGCAGCTCGCGACAGGGGGCTGGGGAGCAGTACTTC. Translation gives CASSSRQGAGEQYF. Filled out from reference TRBV11-2 and TRBJ2-7, the complete variable domain reads EAGVAQSPRYKIIEKRQSVAFWCNPISGHATLYWYQQILGQGPKLLIQFQNNGVVDDSQLPKDRFSAERLKGVDSTLKIQPAKLEDSAVYLCASSSRQGAGEQYFGPGTRLTVT.

The chain links TRBV19 to TRBJ2-1; a possible D gene is TRBD2 (5 bases). Germline CDR1 and CDR2: LNHDA and SQIVND (reference sequence). The CDR3 totals 12 residues. The V and J ends lost 3 bases and 7 bases respectively, with 7 bases between them. CDR3 protein: CASSIEGNEQFF. The CDR3 DNA sequence: TGTGCCAGTAGTATTGAGGGAAATGAGCAGTTCTTC.

The chain is built from TRBV19 and TRBJ2-3; D not certain. V was trimmed by 3 bases and J by 2 bases, leaving 6 bases between them. CDR1 is LNHDA, CDR2 SQIVND, per germline (reference sequence). This CDR3 has 13 residues. CDR3 region: CASSIGLTDTQYF. In DNA, the CDR3 is TGTGCCAGTAGTATCGGGCTCACAGATACGCAGTATTTT.

The V and J genes are TRBV6-5 and TRBJ2-7; 10 nucleotides align to TRBD2. Germline trimming cut 10 bases from V and 2 bases from J; bases unmatched to any gene: 11. In germline, CDR1 is MNHEY, CDR2 SVGAGI. The CDR3 sequence is 15 residues long. The CDR3 protein is CATLVAAGGTYEQYF. CDR3 nucleotides: TGTGCCACCCTCGTGGCAGCGGGAGGGACCTACGAGCAGTACTTC.

This chain connects TRBV19 to TRBJ2-7; possible D gene TRBD1, 6 bases. Trimming left V 5 bases short and J 4 bases short, with 15 bases between. The CDR3 totals 14 residues. Germline V gene sequence: CDR1 LNHDA, CDR2 SQIVND (reference sequence). The CDR3 nucleotides read TGTGCCAGTAGTCCCCCGGGACAAAATTACGAGCAGTACTTC. Amino acids: CASSPPGQNYEQYF.

This clone was observed once. The chain recombines TRBV30 with TRBJ1-5; D is unresolved. Trimming took off 1 base at V and 7 bases at J, with 8 bases between the two ends. Germline loops: CDR1 GTSNPN, CDR2 SVGIG (reference sequence). This CDR3 is 12 amino acids long. The CDR3 DNA is TGTGCCTGGAGTGAGCTGGGGCAGCCCCAGCATTTT. Translating it yields CAWSELGQPQHF.

The chain has TRBV7-9 and TRBJ2-1; 13 bases are a match to TRBD2. Germline V gene data show CDR1 as SEHNR and CDR2 as FQNEAQ (reference sequence). The CDR3 sequence is 17 residues long. Losses at the gene ends were 2 bases for V and 8 bases for J; bases not matched to a gene: 9. The CDR3 bases are TGTGCCAGCAGCTTACCAGGGGGACTAGCGGGAAAGGATGAGCAGTTCTTC. Translated: CASSLPGGLAGKDEQFF.

The gene calls are TRBV28 and TRBJ2-3; the D gene is possibly TRBD1 (8 bases). Trimming shortened V by 4 bases and J by 2 bases, and 22 bases separated the two germline ends. The CDR3 contains 18 residues. Germline CDR1 reads MDHEN; CDR2 reads SYDVKM. CDR3 protein: CASSSPSPTGGDTDTQYF. CDR3 nucleotides: TGTGCCAGCAGTTCTCCAAGCCCAACAGGGGGGGACACAGATACGCAGTATTTT.

The chain is built from TRBV28 and TRBJ2-3; 14 bases agree with TRBD2. This CDR3 is 17 amino acids long. Germline V gives CDR1 MDHEN, CDR2 SYDVKM. The J segment lost 2 bases and the V segment lost 3 bases, leaving 4 bases of the junction unmatched. As DNA, the CDR3 is TGTGCCAGCAGTTTGACGGGACTAGCGGGAGTCACAGATACGCAGTATTTT. It codes for CASSLTGLAGVTDTQYF.

This chain links TRBV5-4 with TRBJ1-2; possibly TRBD1 for D (6 bases). Trimming pared 4 bases from V and 3 bases from J, leaving 13 bases between. CDR1 and CDR2 (germline): SGHNT, YYREEE (reference sequence). The CDR3 has 14 amino acids. The CDR3 DNA reads TGTGCCAGCAGCGGTGTAGGGGGGGACTATGGCTACACCTTC. Encoded protein: CASSGVGGDYGYTF.

The chain links TRBV15 to TRBJ1-2, with D unclear. CDR3 length: 15 amino acids. Germline CDR1 LNHNV, CDR2 YYDKDF (reference sequence). Trimming stripped 0 bases from V and 3 bases from J, with 11 bases between. In nucleotides, the CDR3 is TGTGCCACCAGCAGAGATCCCAGCTACCACTATGGCTACACCTTC. As protein: CATSRDPSYHYGYTF.